These 2 T cell receptor beta chains were sequenced from one sample in a study of metastatic and nonmetastatic thyroid tumors. Patients underwent thyroid surgery, and none had received any treatment before it. TCRdb ran MiXCR on the PCR reads. The sample has approximately 40,000 clones; about 20% are singletons. The sequencing input was blood. These receptors were collected from a female donor with papillary thyroid cancer or a benign thyroid nodule (not recorded which). Some clones in this sample may be carry-over from other donors' samples.

This clone counts as medium-sized (0.01 to 0.1%). CDR3 loop: CASSLQQGAYEQYF. The CDR3 DNA reads TGTGCCAGCAGTTTACAACAGGGGGCTTACGAGCAGTACTTC. V gene TRBV27 combines with J gene TRBJ2-7; 9 bases are a match to TRBD1. CDR3 length: 14 residues. V shed 2 bases, J shed 4 bases, and the junction held 3 bases outside the gene matches. Germline V gene sequence: CDR1 MNHEY, CDR2 SMNVEV (reference sequence).

The rearrangement uses TRBV12-3 or TRBV12-4 and TRBJ1-3, with D possibly TRBD1 on 5 matching bases. CDR3 length equals 17 residues. V was shortened by 7 bases and J by 0 bases, with 19 bases between the two germline ends. CDR3 sequence reads: CASNEDSSLDSGNTIYF. Here the CDR3 DNA reads TGTGCCAGCAACGAAGACAGTTCATTAGACTCTGGAAACACCATATATTTT.